This T cell receptor beta chain was captured by sequencing in a study of control samples from healthy donors and cancer patients. Germline V gives CDR1 SGHRS, CDR2 YFSETQ. After removal of 1 base from V and 1 base from J, the junction contained 19 bases not matched to a gene. This CDR3 is built from 22 residues. Clones were sequenced by immunoSEQ multiplex PCR, and TCRdb holds only the in-frame ones, with some missing. The repertoire holds tens of thousands of clones, with around 91% as singletons. Material: blood. This chain connects TRBV5-1 to TRBJ2-3, with 12 bases matching TRBD1. The source of this sequence is a man aged 25-45 years in good health. The CDR3 protein is CASSLPISGTGGGEGGTDTQYF. Here the CDR3 DNA reads TGCGCCAGCAGCTTGCCAATTTCCGGGACAGGGGGCGGTGAAGGTGGCACAGATACGCAGTATTTT.